What follows are 27 T cell receptor beta chains derived from one specimen sequenced in a study of T cell responses to AZD1222 COVID-19 vaccine (dated by TCRdb to the early 2020s). Library prep was done by the immunoSEQ multiplex PCR assay. TCRdb took this table from immuneACCESS and kept in-frame rearrangements with V and J called. Such tables lack part of the clones; where checked against another copy, unresolved V genes explain under half of the gap, and the rest is unexplained. In this sample the table shows approximately 170,000 clones, approximately 90% of which occur a single time. The top ten clonotypes cover about 4.4% of the sample. Taken with the paper, the label for time point translates to: baseline before first vaccination. Here the sequenced sample was peripheral blood, taken on day 0 of AZD1222 vaccination. The receptors were sampled from an adult in good health.

This clone was picked up one time. The chain carries TRBV6-5 and TRBJ1-3; no firm D call. Looked up from germline, CDR1 is MNHEY and CDR2 is SVGAGI. There are 13 residues in the CDR3. Trimming pared 8 bases from V and 2 bases from J, leaving 10 bases between. CDR3: CASLFGAGNTIYF. For the CDR3, the DNA is TGTGCCAGCTTGTTCGGTGCTGGAAACACCATATATTTT.

J is TRBJ1-2 and V is TRBV2; 9 nucleotides match TRBD1. Looked up from germline, CDR1 is SNHLY and CDR2 is FYNNEI. The CDR3 sequence is 14 residues long. The ends lost 0 bases at V and 8 bases at J; junction bases unmatched: 4. The DNA for the CDR3 is TGTGCCAGCAGTGAAGCGGGACAGGGAGGGGGCTACACCTTC. Translated, it gives CASSEAGQGGGYTF. Full variable domain (remainder filled in from reference TRBV2 and TRBJ1-2): EPEVTQTPSHQVTQMGQEVILRCVPISNHLYFYWYRQILGQKVEFLVSFYNNEISEKSEIFDDQFSVERPDGSNFTLKIRSTKLEDSAMYFCASSEAGQGGGYTFGSGTRLTVV.

This chain connects TRBV28 to TRBJ1-4; D uncertain. The V gene's germline CDR1 is MDHEN and CDR2 SYDVKM. This CDR3 is built from 14 residues. V was pared by 2 bases and J by 0 bases, with 4 bases between. The CDR3 DNA follows: TGTGCCAGCAGTTTAGCCGCAACTAATGAAAAACTGTTTTTT. Residues: CASSLAATNEKLFF.

The sample holds one count of this clone. The chain employs TRBV28 and TRBJ2-7; maybe TRBD2 (5 bases). The CDR3 is made up of 12 amino acids. Trimming removed 2 bases at V and 4 bases at J, with 6 bases between. From germline, CDR1 is MDHEN and CDR2 SYDVKM. CDR3 sequence (DNA): TGTGCCAGCAGTTTAAGGAGGTACGAGCAGTACTTC. Encoded protein: CASSLRRYEQYF.

The chain joins TRBV28 to TRBJ2-1, with 14 bases identical to TRBD2. The V segment lost 5 bases and the J segment 6 bases; nucleotides outside the gene matches: 3. The CDR3 spans 15 residues. Germline-derived CDR1 and CDR2 are MDHEN and SYDVKM. Here the CDR3 reads CASSPGLAGVNEQFF. CDR3 DNA sequence: TGTGCCAGCAGTCCGGGACTAGCGGGAGTCAATGAGCAGTTCTTC. Full variable domain (outside the CDR3, taken from reference TRBV28 and TRBJ2-1): DVKVTQSSRYLVKRTGEKVFLECVQDMDHENMFWYRQDPGLGLRLIYFSYDVKMKEKGDIPEGYSVSREKKERFSLILESASTNQTSMYLCASSPGLAGVNEQFFGPGTRLTVL.

For the CDR3, the DNA is TGTGCCAGCAGTTACAACCGGGGCCCGGGGACTGAAGCTTTCTTT. Amino acids: CASSYNRGPGTEAFF. The chain uses TRBV6-5 and TRBJ1-1; TRBD1 is a possible D gene (5 bases). Germline loops: CDR1 MNHEY, CDR2 SVGAGI. CDR3 size: 15 residues. Trimming took off 2 bases at V and 5 bases at J, with 15 bases between the two ends.

The genes are TRBV29-1 and TRBJ2-1; D is undetermined. This CDR3 is built from 12 residues. The V end lost 0 bases, the J end lost 5 bases, and 5 bases lay between the germline ends. Germline V CDR1 and CDR2: SQVTM, ANQGSEA. CDR3 amino acids: CSVEELHNEQFF. The CDR3 DNA follows: TGCAGCGTTGAAGAATTACACAATGAGCAGTTCTTC.

This clone has a handful of counts. This chain links TRBV5-6 with TRBJ2-1; D is ambiguous. Germline V gene data show CDR1 as SGHDT and CDR2 as YYEEEE. The CDR3 contains 14 residues. Trimming removed 2 bases from V and 8 bases from J, with 14 bases in between. The CDR3 DNA follows: TGTGCCAGCAGCTTCCGGGCGAGAGATTATGAGCAGTTCTTC. Its protein is CASSFRARDYEQFF.

The chain combines TRBV7-6 with TRBJ2-5; 8 bases align to TRBD1. CDR3 length: 14 residues. Germline V gene data show CDR1 as SGHVS and CDR2 as FNYEAQ. Trimming at V came to 6 bases and at J to 5 bases, leaving 8 bases not matched to a gene. CDR3 protein: CASRLRGREETQYF. CDR3 sequence (DNA): TGTGCCAGCAGGCTCAGGGGGCGCGAGGAGACCCAGTACTTC.

The chain combines TRBV2 with TRBJ1-2, with a tentative D call TRBD1 (5 bases). The CDR3 runs 13 residues. Germline loops: CDR1 SNHLY, CDR2 FYNNEI. V lost 8 bases and J lost 4, with 14 bases in between. Here the CDR3 DNA reads TGTGCCAGCCGGGAAGGGGATATCTATGGCTACACCTTC. It encodes CASREGDIYGYTF.

The chain couples TRBV7-9 to TRBJ2-6, with a tentative D call TRBD1 (6 bases). The CDR3 runs to 15 residues. V was pared by 3 bases and J by 4 bases, with 10 bases between. The germline V gene has CDR1 SEHNR and CDR2 FQNEAQ (reference sequence). The CDR3 loop is CASSFSGVGANVLTF. In DNA form, the CDR3 reads TGTGCCAGCAGCTTCTCAGGGGTCGGGGCCAACGTCCTGACTTTC.

This clone was counted once. The chain links TRBV24-1 to TRBJ2-2; no firm D call. The V gene lost 4 bases and the J gene lost 3 bases, with 2 bases spanning the gap. CDR3 size: 12 residues. In germline, CDR1 is KGHDR, CDR2 SFDVKD. CDR3 amino acids: CATSEYTGELFF. As DNA, the CDR3 is TGTGCCACCAGTGAGTACACCGGGGAGCTGTTTTTT.

The J gene is TRBJ1-5, the V gene TRBV29-1; no definite D call. Trimming cost V 4 bases and J 7 bases, with 14 bases left between them. The CDR3 spans 13 residues. CDR1 SQVTM and CDR2 ANQGSEA come from the germline V gene. Here the CDR3 reads CSVGEGARQPQHF. The CDR3 DNA reads as TGCAGCGTTGGTGAGGGTGCAAGGCAGCCCCAGCATTTT. Supplemented by reference TRBV29-1 and TRBJ1-5, the full variable domain reads SAVISQKPSRDICQRGTSLTIQCQVDSQVTMMFWYRQQPGQSLTLIATANQGSEATYESGFVIDKFPISRPNLTFSTLTVSNMSPEDSSIYLCSVGEGARQPQHFGDGTRLSIL.

The chain couples TRBV19 to TRBJ1-4, with D maybe TRBD1 (5 bases). Looked up from germline, CDR1 is LNHDA and CDR2 is SQIVND (reference sequence). V lost 6 bases, J lost 7 bases, and 18 bases lay in between. The CDR3 spans 15 residues. The CDR3 DNA follows: TGTGCCAGTAGATCGAGGGGTGGTTATGGTGAAAAACTGTTTTTT. It encodes CASRSRGGYGEKLFF.

Only one count was recorded for this clone. This rearrangement joins TRBV7-9 to TRBJ1-1; TRBD1 might be the D (6 bases). Between the trimmed V and J ends, which lost 3 bases and 8 bases, there was a span of 16 bases. The CDR3 spans 14 residues. Germline V gene sequence: CDR1 SEHNR, CDR2 FQNEAQ (reference sequence). This CDR3 reads CASSFSAGAAEAFF. CDR3 coding DNA: TGTGCCAGCAGCTTCAGCGCGGGGGCGGCGGAAGCTTTCTTT.

This clone was recorded only once. The chain uses TRBV5-1 and TRBJ2-1; D is ambiguous. From germline, CDR1 is SGHRS and CDR2 YFSETQ. The CDR3 runs to 16 residues. The V gene lost 0 bases and the J gene lost 0 bases, with 10 bases spanning the gap. In DNA, the CDR3 is TGCGCCAGCAGCTTGGCCGGCAGCAGCTCCTACAATGAGCAGTTCTTC. The encoded protein is CASSLAGSSSYNEQFF. Full variable domain (missing parts from reference TRBV5-1 and TRBJ2-1): KAGVTQTPRYLIKTRGQQVTLSCSPISGHRSVSWYQQTPGQGLQFLFEYFSETQRNKGNFPGRFSGRQFSNSRSEMNVSTLELGDSALYLCASSLAGSSSYNEQFFGPGTRLTVL.

The rearrangement uses TRBV15 and TRBJ1-3; no reliable D call. The V and J ends lost 2 bases and 4 bases respectively, with 6 bases between them. The germline CDR1 and CDR2 sequences are LNHNV and YYDKDF (reference sequence). CDR3 length: 13 amino acids. CDR3 DNA sequence: TGTGCCACCAGCAGACGTGCGGGAAACACCATATATTTT. This gives the protein CATSRRAGNTIYF.

V and J are TRBV30 and TRBJ2-1; D tentatively reads TRBD1 or TRBD2 (6 bases each). Germline CDR1 GTSNPN, CDR2 SVGIG (reference sequence). Trimming removed 3 bases from V and 10 bases from J, with 10 bases in between. The CDR3 spans 11 residues. The CDR3 is CAWSGGGEQFF. The DNA for the CDR3 is TGTGCCTGGAGCGGAGGGGGAGAGCAGTTCTTC.

The chain joins TRBV7-2 to TRBJ2-2, with TRBD2 identical over 8 bases. CDR3 length: 15 residues. J lost 7 bases, V lost 5 bases, and 9 bases had no gene match. Germline V gives CDR1 SGHTA, CDR2 FQGNSA. The CDR3 bases are TGTGCCAGCAGCCAAAGGACTAGCTGGGTCGGGGAGCTGTTTTTT. This gives the protein CASSQRTSWVGELFF.

This chain connects TRBV2 to TRBJ1-5; 10 bases map to TRBD1. CDR1 SNHLY and CDR2 FYNNEI come from the germline V gene. The trim removed 6 bases at V and 7 bases at J, leaving 9 bases unmatched. This CDR3 is built from 15 residues. CDR3 loop: CASSGDRGQRQPQHF. The CDR3 coding sequence is TGTGCCAGCAGCGGAGACAGGGGGCAGAGACAGCCCCAGCATTTT.

This rearrangement joins TRBV9 to TRBJ1-3; D is ambiguous. The CDR3 totals 15 residues. The germline CDR1 and CDR2 sequences are SGDLS and YYNGEE. The V end was cut by 2 bases, the J end by 0 bases, with 9 bases between. CDR3 coding DNA: TGTGCCAGCAGCGTGGGCTCCTTCTCTGGAAACACCATATATTTT. Translated: CASSVGSFSGNTIYF.

The rearrangement uses TRBV6-5 and TRBJ2-3; 7 nucleotides line up with TRBD1. CDR1 and CDR2 (germline): MNHEY, SVGAGI. CDR3 length equals 13 residues. Trimming cost V 6 bases and J 9 bases; bases outside gene matches: 9. The CDR3 loop reads CASSGTQGVTQYF. CDR3 nucleotide sequence: TGTGCCAGCAGCGGTACTCAGGGGGTGACGCAGTATTTT.

The V gene is TRBV6-5, the J gene TRBJ1-1; perhaps TRBD1 as D (5 bases). Deletions cut 8 bases from V and 4 bases from J, with 14 bases between. Germline CDR1 is MNHEY and CDR2 is SVGAGI. This CDR3 spans 13 amino acids. CDR3 region: CASWGEGATEAFF. Written as DNA, the CDR3 is TGTGCCAGCTGGGGGGAGGGCGCCACTGAAGCTTTCTTT.

The chain couples TRBV29-1 to TRBJ1-1, with D possibly TRBD1 on 5 matching bases. Germline V gene data show CDR1 as SQVTM and CDR2 as ANQGSEA. This CDR3 is 14 amino acids long. Trimming cost V 0 bases and J 3 bases, with 11 bases left between them. The CDR3 sequence: CSVEENEGDTEAFF. The CDR3 DNA is TGCAGCGTTGAAGAGAACGAAGGGGACACTGAAGCTTTCTTT.

This chain connects TRBV9 to TRBJ2-2; possibly TRBD2 for D (5 bases). The CDR3 covers 15 residues. Trimming removed 4 bases from V and 3 bases from J, with 13 bases in between. Germline V gene data show CDR1 as SGDLS and CDR2 as YYNGEE. Written as DNA, the CDR3 is TGTGCCAGCAGCCCCGCCAGCGGTTACACCGGGGAGCTGTTTTTT. It is translated as CASSPASGYTGELFF.

This clone came up once. J is TRBJ1-2 and V is TRBV5-1; D not resolved. V was shortened by 0 bases and J by 7 bases, with 16 bases between the two germline ends. The germline CDR1 and CDR2 sequences are SGHRS and YFSETQ. The CDR3 consists of 15 residues. CDR3 sequence: CASSLGPVPRRGYTF. CDR3 sequence (DNA): TGCGCCAGCAGCTTGGGTCCGGTGCCTCGGCGTGGCTACACCTTC.

This clone came up a few times. This chain links TRBV24-1 with TRBJ1-5; D gene unclear. From germline, CDR1 is KGHDR and CDR2 SFDVKD. Between the trimmed V and J ends, which lost 3 bases and 11 bases, there was a span of 16 bases. The CDR3 spans 14 residues. The CDR3 DNA reads as TGTGCCACCAGTGATCCCCGAGGAGTAGAGTCCCAGCATTTT. Translated, it gives CATSDPRGVESQHF.